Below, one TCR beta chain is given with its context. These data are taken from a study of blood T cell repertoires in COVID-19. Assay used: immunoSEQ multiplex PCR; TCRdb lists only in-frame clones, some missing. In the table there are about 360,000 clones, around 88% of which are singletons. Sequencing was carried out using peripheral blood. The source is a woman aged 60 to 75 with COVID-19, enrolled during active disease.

CDR3 sequence: CASIQENEKLFF. As DNA, the CDR3 is TGTGCCAGCATACAGGAAAATGAAAAACTGTTTTTT. This chain links TRBV2 with TRBJ1-4, with TRBD1 as a possible D gene (5 bases). The V end lost 7 bases, the J end lost 5 bases, and 8 bases lay between the germline ends. From germline, CDR1 is SNHLY and CDR2 FYNNEI. The CDR3 sequence is 12 residues long.